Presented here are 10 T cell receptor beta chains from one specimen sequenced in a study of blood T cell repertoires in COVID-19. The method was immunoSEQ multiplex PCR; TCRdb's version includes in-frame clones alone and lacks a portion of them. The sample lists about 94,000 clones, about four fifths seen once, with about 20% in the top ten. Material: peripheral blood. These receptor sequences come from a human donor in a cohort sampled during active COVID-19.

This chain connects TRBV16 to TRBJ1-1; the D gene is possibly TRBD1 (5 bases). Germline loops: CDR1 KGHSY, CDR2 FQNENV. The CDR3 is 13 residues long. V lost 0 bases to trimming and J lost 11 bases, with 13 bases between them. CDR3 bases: TGTGCCAGCAGCCAATCAGGGCAGGGCTACGCTTTCTTT. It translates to CASSQSGQGYAFF.

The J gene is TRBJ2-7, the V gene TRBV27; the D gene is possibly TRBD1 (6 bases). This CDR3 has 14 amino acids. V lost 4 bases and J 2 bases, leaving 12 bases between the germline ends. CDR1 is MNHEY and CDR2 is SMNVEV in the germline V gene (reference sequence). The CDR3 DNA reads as TGTGCCAGCAGTTATTATAGGACAGCCTACGAGCAGTACTTC. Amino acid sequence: CASSYYRTAYEQYF.

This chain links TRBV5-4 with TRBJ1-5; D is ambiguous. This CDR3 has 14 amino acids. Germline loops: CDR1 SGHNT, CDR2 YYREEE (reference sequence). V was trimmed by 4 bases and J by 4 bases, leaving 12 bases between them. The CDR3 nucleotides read TGTGCCAGCAGCGCGGGCCGTTCGAATCAGCCCCAGCATTTT. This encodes CASSAGRSNQPQHF.

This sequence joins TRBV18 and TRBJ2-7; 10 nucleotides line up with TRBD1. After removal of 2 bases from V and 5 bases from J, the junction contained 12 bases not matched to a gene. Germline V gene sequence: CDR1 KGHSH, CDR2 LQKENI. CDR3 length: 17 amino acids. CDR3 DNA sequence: TGTGCCAGCTCACCATTTCCCCCCGGGACAGGGGTAGACGAGCAGTACTTC. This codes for CASSPFPPGTGVDEQYF. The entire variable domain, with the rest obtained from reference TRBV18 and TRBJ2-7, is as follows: NAGVMQNPRHLVRRRGQEARLRCSPMKGHSHVYWYRQLPEEGLKFMVYLQKENIIDESGMPKERFSAEFPKEGPSILRIQQVVRGDSAAYFCASSPFPPGTGVDEQYFGPGTRLTVT.

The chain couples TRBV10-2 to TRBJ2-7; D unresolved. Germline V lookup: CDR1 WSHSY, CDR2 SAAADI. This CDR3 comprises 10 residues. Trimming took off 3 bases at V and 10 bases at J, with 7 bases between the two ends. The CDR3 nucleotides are TGCGCCAGCAGTGATGGGCCCCAGTACTTC. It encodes CASSDGPQYF.

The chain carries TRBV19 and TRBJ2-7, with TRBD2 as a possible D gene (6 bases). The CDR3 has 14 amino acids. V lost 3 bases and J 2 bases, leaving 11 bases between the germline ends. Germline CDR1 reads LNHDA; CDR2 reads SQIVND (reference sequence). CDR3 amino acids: CASSMGRDPYEQYF. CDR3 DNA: TGTGCCAGTAGTATGGGGCGGGATCCCTACGAGCAGTACTTC.

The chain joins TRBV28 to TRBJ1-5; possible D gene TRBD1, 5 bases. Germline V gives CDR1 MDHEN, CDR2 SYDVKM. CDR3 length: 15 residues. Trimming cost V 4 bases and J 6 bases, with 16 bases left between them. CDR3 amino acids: CASSSRTGGAQPQHF. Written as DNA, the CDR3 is TGTGCCAGCAGTTCTCGGACGGGAGGGGCTCAGCCCCAGCATTTT.

The CDR3 spells CASSPRVTFYRSGELFF. Here the CDR3 DNA reads TGTGCCAGCAGCCCCCGGGTGACTTTTTATCGATCCGGGGAGCTGTTTTTT. The genes are TRBV3-1 (or the pseudogene TRBV3-2) and TRBJ2-2; no reliable D call. V was pared by 4 bases and J by 6 bases, with 21 bases between. This CDR3 contains 17 residues. Germline values: CDR1 LGHDT, CDR2 YNNKEL (reference sequence).

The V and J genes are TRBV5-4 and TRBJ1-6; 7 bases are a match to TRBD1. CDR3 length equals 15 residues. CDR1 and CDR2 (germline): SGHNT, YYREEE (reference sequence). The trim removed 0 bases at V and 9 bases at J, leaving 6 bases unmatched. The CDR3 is CASSLGTGVGSPLHF. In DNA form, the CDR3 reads TGTGCCAGCAGCTTGGGAACAGGGGTGGGTTCACCCCTCCACTTT.

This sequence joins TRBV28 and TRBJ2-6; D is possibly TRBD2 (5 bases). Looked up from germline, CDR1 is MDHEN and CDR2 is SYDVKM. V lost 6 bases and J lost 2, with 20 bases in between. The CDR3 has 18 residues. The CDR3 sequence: CASSRGRSGNAGANVLTF. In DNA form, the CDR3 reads TGTGCCAGCAGCAGAGGCCGATCGGGGAACGCTGGGGCCAACGTCCTGACTTTC.